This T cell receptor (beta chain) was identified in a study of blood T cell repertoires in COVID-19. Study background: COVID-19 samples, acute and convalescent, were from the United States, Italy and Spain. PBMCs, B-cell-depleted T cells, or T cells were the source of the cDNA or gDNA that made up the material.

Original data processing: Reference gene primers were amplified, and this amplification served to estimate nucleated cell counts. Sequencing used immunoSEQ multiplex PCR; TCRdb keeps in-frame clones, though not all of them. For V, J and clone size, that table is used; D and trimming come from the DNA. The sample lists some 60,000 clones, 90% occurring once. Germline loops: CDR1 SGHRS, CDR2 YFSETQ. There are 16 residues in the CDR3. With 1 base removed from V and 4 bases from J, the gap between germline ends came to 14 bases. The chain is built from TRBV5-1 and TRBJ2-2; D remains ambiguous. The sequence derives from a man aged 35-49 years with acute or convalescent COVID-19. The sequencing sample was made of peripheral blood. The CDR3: CASSLRENRITGELFF. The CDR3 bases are TGCGCCAGCAGCTTGCGTGAGAATCGAATCACCGGGGAGCTGTTTTTT.